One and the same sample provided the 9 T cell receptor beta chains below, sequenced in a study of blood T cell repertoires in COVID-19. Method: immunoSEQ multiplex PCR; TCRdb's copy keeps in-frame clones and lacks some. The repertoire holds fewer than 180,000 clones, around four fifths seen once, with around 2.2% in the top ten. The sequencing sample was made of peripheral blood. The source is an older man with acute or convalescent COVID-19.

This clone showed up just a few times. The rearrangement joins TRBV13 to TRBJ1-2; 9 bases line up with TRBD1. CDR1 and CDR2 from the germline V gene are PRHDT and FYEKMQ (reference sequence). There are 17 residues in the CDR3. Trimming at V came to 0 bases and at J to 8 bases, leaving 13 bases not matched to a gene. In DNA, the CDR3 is TGTGCCAGCAGCTTAGGCCGGGGGGGACAGGGACCGAGAGGCTACACCTTC. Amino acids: CASSLGRGGQGPRGYTF. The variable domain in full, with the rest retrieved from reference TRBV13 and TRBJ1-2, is AAGVIQSPRHLIKEKRETATLKCYPIPRHDTVYWYQQGPGQDPQFLISFYEKMQSDKGSIPDRFSAQQFSDYHSELNMSSLELGDSALYFCASSLGRGGQGPRGYTFGSGTRLTVV.

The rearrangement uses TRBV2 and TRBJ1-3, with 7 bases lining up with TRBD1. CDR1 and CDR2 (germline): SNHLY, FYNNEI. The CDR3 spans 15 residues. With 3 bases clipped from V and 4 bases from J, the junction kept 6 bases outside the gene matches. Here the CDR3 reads CASSERQGGGNTIYF. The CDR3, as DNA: TGTGCCAGCAGTGAGCGGCAGGGGGGAGGAAACACCATATATTTT.

The CDR3 sequence is CAWSVPPGGGYGYTF. CDR3 in DNA: TGTGCCTGGAGTGTCCCCCCAGGGGGTGGCTATGGCTACACCTTC. V usage is TRBV30 and J usage is TRBJ1-2; 7 nucleotides line up with TRBD1. V lost 0 bases to trimming and J lost 4 bases; unmatched junction nucleotides: 8. Germline V gene data show CDR1 as GTSNPN and CDR2 as SVGIG (reference sequence). CDR3 size: 15 residues.

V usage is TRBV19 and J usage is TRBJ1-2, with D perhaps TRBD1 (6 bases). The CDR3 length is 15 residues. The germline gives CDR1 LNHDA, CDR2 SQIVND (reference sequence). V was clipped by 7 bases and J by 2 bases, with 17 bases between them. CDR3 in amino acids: CASTTALDRNYGYTF. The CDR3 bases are TGTGCCAGTACCACTGCCTTGGACAGAAACTATGGCTACACCTTC.

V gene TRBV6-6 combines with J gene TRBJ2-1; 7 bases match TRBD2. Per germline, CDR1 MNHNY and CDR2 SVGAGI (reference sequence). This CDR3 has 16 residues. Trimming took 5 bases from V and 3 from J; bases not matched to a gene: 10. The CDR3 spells CASSPEEGRGYNEQFF. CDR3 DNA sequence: TGTGCCAGCAGTCCCGAGGAAGGGAGGGGCTACAATGAGCAGTTCTTC.

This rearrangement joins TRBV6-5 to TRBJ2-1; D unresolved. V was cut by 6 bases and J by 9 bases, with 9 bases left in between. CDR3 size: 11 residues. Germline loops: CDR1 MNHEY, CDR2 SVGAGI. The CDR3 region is CASRAGGEQFF. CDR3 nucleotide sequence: TGTGCCAGCAGGGCCGGCGGTGAGCAGTTCTTC.

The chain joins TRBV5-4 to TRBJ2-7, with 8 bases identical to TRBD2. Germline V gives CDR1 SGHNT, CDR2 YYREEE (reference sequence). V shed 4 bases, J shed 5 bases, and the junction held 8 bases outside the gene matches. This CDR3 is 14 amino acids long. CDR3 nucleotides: TGTGCCAGCAGCCCGGGACTAGAAACCCACGAGCAGTACTTC. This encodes CASSPGLETHEQYF.

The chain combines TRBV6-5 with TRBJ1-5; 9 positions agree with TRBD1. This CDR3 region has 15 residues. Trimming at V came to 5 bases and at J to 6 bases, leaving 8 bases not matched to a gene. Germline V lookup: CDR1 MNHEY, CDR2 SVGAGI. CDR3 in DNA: TGTGCCAGCAGTCCCTCCGGGACAGGGTTTCAGCCCCAGCATTTT. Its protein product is CASSPSGTGFQPQHF.

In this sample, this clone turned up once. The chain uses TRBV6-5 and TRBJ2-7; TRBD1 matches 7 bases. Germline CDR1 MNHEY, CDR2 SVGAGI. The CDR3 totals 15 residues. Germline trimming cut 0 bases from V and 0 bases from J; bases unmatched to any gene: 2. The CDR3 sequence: CASSYSTGSSYEQYF. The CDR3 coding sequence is TGTGCCAGCAGTTACTCGACAGGGTCCTCCTACGAGCAGTACTTC.